This entry concerns a single T cell receptor (beta chain). It has no known antigen specificity. Base qualities are missing; no much larger clone stands one base away. This entry belongs to a study of cytomegalovirus exposure and HLA in healthy donors listed by TCRdb under 2017. Some background on the complete study: According to an earlier analysis of a few hundred of the donors, roughly 180 million T cells yielded 90 million to 130 million unique TCR beta sequences and about 300 Gb of sequence data. The study was designed to test whether signatures of past pathogen exposure could be identified by cataloging public T cell receptors. A later analysis re-analyzed previously published TCR beta repertoires from about 730 donors and added high-resolution HLA genotyping to study TCR occurrence patterns. Roughly 320 gigabases of sequencing data and 91 million or so unique TCR sequences made up an early release that covered 500 to 650 HLA-typed donors. A separate validation cohort of roughly 130 different subjects was used in addition to the 666-subject first cohort. The T cell repertoires of under 700 subjects were profiled by immunosequencing and related to cytomegalovirus serostatus. Every discovery cohort repertoire had been produced on one sequencing platform. Because of strong linkage in the cohort, roughly five DR-DQ haplotypes were treated as single units for association and clustering. On average, around 230,000 unique TCR beta nucleotide sequences were sequenced per donor among 300 to 500 genotyped donors of the cohort, with around 19% of those sequences being non-productive. An earlier analysis of roughly 600 of the donors used high-throughput TCR beta sequencing to judge whether each TCR beta V gene segment behaved as functional or pseudogenic. Typing coverage varied by locus: roughly 629-630 donors for A, B, C, DRB1 and DQB1; roughly 510 for DQA1; around 570 for DPA1; fewer than 480 for DPB1. Donor age, sex, ethnicity and CMV serostatus were compiled alongside the repertoire data. Rather than drawing on any new phenotypic data, the later analysis identified candidate immune exposures from TCR beta sequences and the way those sequences occurred across donors. To predict cytomegalovirus infection status, the study brought together high-throughput TCR immunosequencing, statistical association of individual TCRs with disease status, and machine learning. Of the 300 to 500 genotyped donors, over 80% were placed in the genetic ancestry cluster associated with self-reported Caucasian donors. Both class I and class II loci were covered by HLA typing, at four-digit resolution. A later genetic analysis used genome-wide SNP genotypes for about three fifths of the 666 donors, treating that subset as a discovery cohort. Overall results and qualifications from the work: Linkage disequilibrium might explain the correlated functional status among segregating V segments, but an unknown experimental factor could not be excluded. Most CMV-associated TCR beta chains appeared to be HLA-restricted in a later analysis, and the HLA associations seemed to be driven largely by CMV exposure. According to the authors, the approach could potentially be generalized to other disease states and immunological phenotypes. According to a later genetic analysis, donors in an Asian-associated ancestry cluster had fewer N-insertions in productive TCRs than the approximately 650-donor mean. A further reported finding was that TCR beta sequences accurately predicted the HLA-A and HLA-B alleles for most subjects in the first cohort. A later genetic analysis associated a missense DCLRE1C variant with V-gene and J-gene trimming of TCR beta chains, and an independent cohort replicated the association. A few of the identified cytomegalovirus-associated TCR beta chains were confirmed in vitro to be specific for cytomegalovirus antigens. Specific HLA alleles were associated with 15,000 to 20,000 TCR beta sequences at a false discovery rate of 0.05 in a later analysis. The sequencing pipeline was judged likely to have produced a cluster of highly shared sequence variants as a technical artifact. Presence/absence analyses assumed roughly uniform sequencing depth across donors, an assumption that may not hold. The only immune exposure information available for the cohort was CMV serostatus. Because counts were too low, approximately 18 rarely observed V segments, including chromosome 9 orphons, were excluded from the earlier analysis of 587 of the donors. When HLA alleles, especially DR and DQ, strongly co-occurred, TCR associations were difficult to assign to individual alleles. The cohort was sequenced for TCR beta chains only, and without alpha or paired-chain data the features that could be detected were limited. The classifier was reported to diagnose cytomegalovirus status with high specificity and sensitivity in both the original and validation cohorts. Several of the top co-occurrence clusters appeared to be linked to parvovirus B19, influenza, CMV and Epstein-Barr virus, according to a later analysis. Broadly in line with IMGT annotations, most TCR beta V segments showed up in productive rearrangements about 87% or about 30% of the time in an earlier analysis of roughly 590 of the donors. According to a later analysis, TCR association rates differed among HLA loci, with DRB1 alleles showing the most associated TCRs and HLA-C alleles showing the fewest. The study listed 150 to 200 TCR beta chains as associated with cytomegalovirus. Because HLA typing was unavailable for some donors at each locus, only the typed subset was used in association tests. Some IMGT-functional V segments, including TRBV6-2 and TRBV6-3, could not be distinguished by the 87-base-pair reads and were therefore excluded. Most TCR sequences were seen in very few donors, while some public TCRs were found in many individuals. In a later analysis, HLA-associated TCR beta chains were found to be more clonally expanded and to have lower generation probabilities than equally common non-associated chains.

Trimming accounts for 2 bases at V and 10 bases at J, while the number of junction bases matched to no gene is 9. The germline V gene (reference sequence) supplies CDR1 SGHKS and CDR2 YYEKEE. Counted from cysteine to phenylalanine, this CDR3 has 14 amino acids. The CDR3 DNA has 42 bases and is translated from base 1. Libraries were constructed by the immunoSEQ multiplex PCR assay. The multiplex PCR relied on a mix of 60 forward primers for TCR Vbeta segments and 13 reverse primers for TCR Jbeta segments. The CDR3 region of rearranged TCR beta genes was amplified from genomic DNA by a multiplex PCR assay. On the Illumina HiSeq System, the amplified TCR beta libraries were sequenced as 87-base-pair reads. The original pipeline was this. Across the roughly 670 repertoires, a later analysis counted 75 million to 90 million unique TCR beta chains, roughly 11 million of which were shared by at least two donors. Raw reads were error-corrected and collapsed into unique sequences by a nearest-neighbor algorithm in which closely related sequences were merged to remove PCR and sequencing errors. V, D and J gene segments were assigned by aligning CDR3 sequences to IMGT reference sequences. For a sequence to be retained, a match of at least six nucleotides to both a V gene segment and a J gene segment was required. Rearrangements were classified as productive when the CDR3 lacked stop codons and remained in frame with V and J, and all other rearrangements were classified as non-productive. CDR3 was defined by IMGT convention, running from the second conserved V-encoded cysteine to the conserved J-encoded phenylalanine. The earlier analysis of some 580 of the donors excluded any sequence lacking an unambiguous match to a single V gene segment. An earlier analysis of about 600 of the donors called V segments functional above 56.7% productive rearrangements and segregating when the between-donor standard deviation exceeded 5%. To diagnose cytomegalovirus status from the catalog of TCR beta chain sequences, a statistical classification framework was built. V and J gene assignment, in a later analysis, came from comparing TCR nucleotide sequences with IMGT/GENE-DB human TR gene sequences. A later analysis assigned CDR3 sequences and most-parsimonious VDJ recombination scenarios with the TCRdist pipeline. In a later analysis, each TCR beta chain was defined by its CDR3 amino acid sequence together with its V-gene family, and reads without a unique V-gene family were excluded. As a way to deal with suspected cross-contamination and a sequencing artifact, a later analysis dropped under 600 nucleotide sequences that were highly shared and had low generation probability. In a later analysis, a clonal expansion index for each public chain was calculated from normalized within-repertoire ranks of inferred template counts. In a later analysis, generation probabilities were computed using a VDJ recombination model fitted to out-of-frame rearrangements, and the results were checked against IGoR. A later analysis scored TCR-TCR, TCR-HLA and TCR-CMV co-occurrence with hypergeometric tests, applying a repertoire-size bias correction to TCR pairs. False discovery rates were estimated in a later analysis by permuting HLA or CMV assignments 20 times. In a later analysis, co-occurring TCRs were grouped using DBSCAN, with TCRdist sequence similarity added in when clustering inside HLA-allele-positive subsets. For co-occurrence clustering, repertoires with fewer than 30,000 or more than 120,000 public chains were excluded, along with roughly 5 repertoires with anomalous nucleotide sharing. TCRdb limited this immuneACCESS table to in-frame rearrangements with V and J called. A share of clones is missing; checked studies link under half to unresolved V genes, and the rest is unexplained. That table gives V, J and clone size, and the DNA gave D and trimming. For this sample there are some 190,000 clones; roughly 77% appear just once. The ten largest clones take up around 1.5% of the sample.

In total, 666 healthy bone marrow donors made up the cohort. At the time of sampling, all cohort members were nominally healthy, though unrecorded immune exposures were likely present. The donor tested CMV seronegative and was one of the 352 seronegative cohort members. Every donor gave a peripheral blood sample, and the peripheral blood mononuclear cells from that sample were used for TCR beta sequencing. The Qiagen DNeasy Blood Extraction Kit was used to extract genomic DNA from the blood cell samples. The rearrangement joined TRBV5-5 to TRBJ1-2; 9 of the junction bases match TRBD1. Input material: PBMCs. This clonotype originated in a woman between 45 and 65 years old in good health and CMV-seronegative. The nucleotide sequence is TGTGCCAGCAGCTTAGGGACAGGGAAAACACTCTACACCTTC. It translates as CASSLGTGKTLYTF.